The present T cell receptor beta chain was sequenced within a study of cytomegalovirus exposure and HLA in healthy donors. Broader study findings: In a later analysis, HLA-associated beta chains showed higher expansion and lower generation probabilities than comparable chains. Donors belonging to an Asian-associated ancestry cluster reportedly showed fewer N-insertions in productive TCRs than the 666-donor mean, according to what a later analysis found. Cytomegalovirus-associated TCR beta chains were listed, numbering 164. Using a false discovery rate of 0.05, a later analysis showed that roughly 16,000 TCR beta sequences were associated with HLA alleles.

Points on this clone: Its antigen is unknown.

The PCR ran on 60 Vbeta and 13 Jbeta primers. Assay: immunoSEQ multiplex PCR; the TCRdb copy retains only in-frame clones and omits some. This table has 100,000 to 150,000 clones, 78% appearing once. The sample taken for sequencing was PBMCs. The sequence came from a man in his thirties or forties in good health and CMV-seropositive.

This CDR3 is CASVAGGVWDEQYF. DNA of the CDR3: TGTGCCAGCGTCGCGGGAGGTGTGTGGGACGAGCAGTACTTC. J is TRBJ2-7 and V is TRBV7-9, with 8 bases aligning to TRBD2. Germline CDR1 is SEHNR and CDR2 is FQNEAQ (reference sequence). After removal of 8 bases from V and 5 bases from J, the junction contained 11 bases not matched to a gene. This CDR3 region has 14 residues.